Below, 27 T cell receptor beta chains from the same sample are listed, as sequenced in a study of ipilimumab plus nivolumab after autologous stem cell transplantation. Measured with immunoSEQ multiplex PCR; TCRdb has only the in-frame clones, and not every one. Here the sample spans 8,000 to 11,000 clones, nearly 80% being singletons. Sequenced material: PBMCs, taken in a trial of ipilimumab plus nivolumab as post-transplant consolidation. Receptors originate from a male donor with diffuse large B-cell lymphoma.

This clone was seen just once. The CDR3 nucleotides are TGTGCCAGCTCGCCTCGGGGCCGGACCTACGAGCAGTACTTC. Translation: CASSPRGRTYEQYF. The gene calls are TRBV9 and TRBJ2-7; D tentatively reads TRBD1 or TRBD2 (5 bases each). The CDR3 length is 14 residues. V dropped 7 bases and J dropped 2 bases, with 16 bases sitting between them. Germline CDR1 is SGDLS and CDR2 is YYNGEE.

There are a few counts of this clone. The chain combines TRBV27 with TRBJ2-5; D unclear. The CDR3 sequence is 13 residues long. Germline V gives CDR1 MNHEY, CDR2 SMNVEV (reference sequence). V lost 3 bases, J lost 4 bases, and 9 bases lay in between. The CDR3 here is CASSFWGRETQYF. CDR3 DNA: TGTGCCAGCAGTTTTTGGGGTCGAGAGACCCAGTACTTC.

The rearrangement joins TRBV11-3 to TRBJ2-1; D may correspond to TRBD1 or TRBD2 (6 bases each). V lost 3 bases and J 2 bases, leaving 8 bases between the germline ends. Germline CDR1 reads SGHNT; CDR2 reads YENEEA. The CDR3 length is 14 residues. CDR3 DNA: TGTGCCAGCAGCTTGAGGGGGGCCTACAATGAGCAGTTCTTC. Translation: CASSLRGAYNEQFF.

The rearrangement uses TRBV11-3 and TRBJ2-2, with no clear D. V was cut by 4 bases and J by 6 bases, with 12 bases left in between. CDR1 and CDR2 (germline): SGHNT, YENEEA. CDR3 length: 14 amino acids. The CDR3 here is CASSSQRVAGELFF. In DNA form, the CDR3 reads TGTGCCAGCAGCTCGCAAAGGGTTGCCGGGGAGCTGTTTTTT.

The rearrangement joins TRBV7-9 to TRBJ1-4, with D unclear. The CDR3 totals 14 residues. Germline lookup yields CDR1 SEHNR and CDR2 FQNEAQ (reference sequence). Trimming took off 8 bases at V and 8 bases at J, with 18 bases between the two ends. CDR3 in amino acids: CASRRPGRAEKLFF. The CDR3 DNA sequence: TGTGCCAGCCGAAGGCCAGGAAGGGCGGAAAAACTGTTTTTT. The variable domain in full, with the rest retrieved from reference TRBV7-9 and TRBJ1-4, is DTGVSQNPRHKITKRGQNVTFRCDPISEHNRLYWYRQTLGQGPEFLTYFQNEAQLEKSRLLSDRFSAERPKGSFSTLEIQRTEQGDSAMYLCASRRPGRAEKLFFGSGTQLSVL.

The V call is TRBV7-2, the J call TRBJ2-1, with 13 bases aligning to TRBD2. V dropped 5 bases and J dropped 12; count of bases not matched to a gene: 10. Germline loops: CDR1 SGHTA, CDR2 FQGNSA. CDR3 length: 15 amino acids. CDR3 loop: CASSLGLAGATGQFF. The CDR3 nucleotides read TGTGCCAGCAGCCTCGGACTAGCGGGGGCGACCGGGCAGTTCTTC.

J is TRBJ2-7 and V is TRBV6-5; 9 bases are a match to TRBD1. From germline, CDR1 is MNHEY and CDR2 SVGAGI. Trimming cost V 5 bases and J 4 bases; bases outside gene matches: 9. CDR3 length: 15 amino acids. For the CDR3, the DNA is TGTGCCAGCAGTGTTTCCGGGACAGGGTATTACGAGCAGTACTTC. Translating gives CASSVSGTGYYEQYF.

This chain uses TRBV6-5 with TRBJ2-2; D remains unclear. CDR1 MNHEY and CDR2 SVGAGI come from the germline V gene. This CDR3 comprises 11 residues. V lost 6 bases, J lost 5 bases, and 4 bases lay in between. The CDR3 DNA is TGTGCCAGCAGGACTACCGGGGAGCTGTTTTTT. It specifies CASRTTGELFF.

This chain connects TRBV4-3 to TRBJ1-3; D might be TRBD1 (5 bases). Looked up from germline, CDR1 is LGHNA and CDR2 is YSLEER. The CDR3 spans 16 residues. Trimming took off 0 bases at V and 2 bases at J, with 11 bases between the two ends. This CDR3 is CASSQDPSGAGNTIYF. CDR3 in DNA: TGCGCCAGCAGCCAAGATCCCTCGGGGGCTGGAAACACCATATATTTT.

In this sample, this clone turned up a few times. The V call is TRBV11-2, the J call TRBJ1-2; D is possibly TRBD1 (5 bases). V lost 8 bases to trimming and J lost 8 bases, with 12 bases between them. In germline, CDR1 is SGHAT, CDR2 FQNNGV. This CDR3 contains 11 residues. The CDR3 bases are TGTGCCAGCGCACGGGGCATCGGCTACACCTTC. It yields the protein CASARGIGYTF.

This clone was detected a few times. The J gene is TRBJ1-2, the V gene TRBV5-1; D is unclear. The CDR3 has 12 amino acids. Germline V gives CDR1 SGHRS, CDR2 YFSETQ. V was clipped by 0 bases and J by 7 bases, with 7 bases between them. The CDR3: CASSLEGLGYTF. The CDR3 DNA reads TGCGCCAGCAGCTTGGAAGGGCTTGGCTACACCTTC. The full variable domain, in which reference TRBV5-1 and TRBJ1-2 provide the parts outside the CDR3, is KAGVTQTPRYLIKTRGQQVTLSCSPISGHRSVSWYQQTPGQGLQFLFEYFSETQRNKGNFPGRFSGRQFSNSRSEMNVSTLELGDSALYLCASSLEGLGYTFGSGTRLTVV.

This clone was recorded once. The CDR3 protein is CATSSGDRGAQVEKLFF. The CDR3 DNA follows: TGTGCCACCAGCAGTGGGGACAGGGGGGCGCAGGTTGAAAAACTGTTTTTT. The V gene is TRBV15, the J gene TRBJ1-4; 11 bases line up with TRBD1. Germline CDR1 LNHNV, CDR2 YYDKDF (reference sequence). Trimming removed 3 bases from V and 7 bases from J; junction bases left unmatched: 10. This CDR3 comprises 17 residues.

The CDR3 loop is CASSIFAGETQYF. The CDR3 DNA is TGTGCCAGTAGTATTTTTGCGGGGGAGACCCAGTACTTC. The rearrangement links TRBV19 to TRBJ2-5, with D possibly matching TRBD2 (6 bases). Trimming removed 3 bases at V and 5 bases at J, with 10 bases between. In germline, CDR1 is LNHDA, CDR2 SQIVND (reference sequence). This CDR3 has 13 amino acids.

The chain links TRBV5-4 to TRBJ2-4; 7 nucleotides line up with TRBD1. The CDR3 has 17 amino acids. Germline CDR1 SGHNT, CDR2 YYREEE (reference sequence). V dropped 3 bases and J dropped 0; count of bases not matched to a gene: 9. CDR3 in amino acids: CASSYTGQTLAKNIQYF. The CDR3 DNA sequence: TGTGCCAGCAGCTATACGGGACAGACCCTAGCCAAAAACATTCAGTACTTC.

V usage is TRBV10-3 and J usage is TRBJ1-4; 9 bases map to TRBD1. J gave up 8 bases and V 3 bases, and 10 bases lay outside the gene matches. Per germline, CDR1 ENHRY and CDR2 SYGVKD. The CDR3 spans 16 residues. CDR3 sequence (DNA): TGTGCCATCAGTGACGACGGGGACAGGGAGAGAGAAAAACTGTTTTTT. Amino acid sequence: CAISDDGDREREKLFF.

The rearrangement links TRBV4-3 to TRBJ1-2; D call uncertain. The CDR3 runs 15 residues. V lost 0 bases and J 2 bases, leaving 10 bases between the germline ends. Germline lookup yields CDR1 LGHNA and CDR2 YSLEER. This CDR3 is CASSQDSTVNYGYTF. The CDR3 DNA is TGCGCCAGCAGCCAAGATTCTACGGTGAACTATGGCTACACCTTC.

This sequence joins TRBV29-1 and TRBJ2-2; 9 nucleotides agree with TRBD2. The CDR3 is 15 residues long. V trimming: 4 bases; J trimming: 2 bases; junction bases outside the gene matches: 5. CDR1 and CDR2 from the germline V gene are SQVTM and ANQGSEA. CDR3 sequence reads: CSVGGGGFNTGELFF. As DNA, the CDR3 is TGCAGCGTTGGCGGGGGGGGTTTTAACACCGGGGAGCTGTTTTTT.

This sequence joins TRBV5-1 and TRBJ2-3; D perhaps matches TRBD1 (5 bases). Germline-derived CDR1 and CDR2 are SGHRS and YFSETQ. Between the trimmed V and J ends, which lost 3 bases and 6 bases, there was a span of 8 bases. The CDR3 is made up of 12 amino acids. The CDR3 coding sequence is TGCGCCAGCAGCTGGGGCCCGGATACGCAGTATTTT. As protein: CASSWGPDTQYF.

This chain links TRBV7-9 with TRBJ1-2; D perhaps matches TRBD1 (6 bases). V was cut by 4 bases and J by 8 bases, with 11 bases left in between. CDR3 size: 12 residues. Germline CDR1 and CDR2: SEHNR and FQNEAQ (reference sequence). CDR3 loop: CASSSQGWGYTF. CDR3 DNA sequence: TGTGCCAGCAGCTCCCAGGGGTGGGGCTACACCTTC. The full variable domain, completed using reference TRBV7-9 and TRBJ1-2, is DTGVSQNPRHKITKRGQNVTFRCDPISEHNRLYWYRQTLGQGPEFLTYFQNEAQLEKSRLLSDRFSAERPKGSFSTLEIQRTEQGDSAMYLCASSSQGWGYTFGSGTRLTVV.

This chain uses TRBV11-3 with TRBJ1-1; D unresolved. This CDR3 comprises 14 residues. Germline CDR1 reads SGHNT; CDR2 reads YENEEA. Trimming removed 0 bases at V and 5 bases at J, with 10 bases between. The CDR3: CASSLDSGGTEAFF. The CDR3 region has the DNA TGTGCCAGCAGCTTAGACTCCGGTGGGACTGAAGCTTTCTTT.

Comment on this clone: The junction shows a germline mismatch at one end, possibly a read error. The gene calls are TRBV7-7 and TRBJ2-5; D might be TRBD1 or TRBD2, each matching 5 bases. The CDR3 is made up of 15 amino acids. Germline V gene sequence: CDR1 SSHAT, CDR2 FNYEAQ (reference sequence). The CDR3: CASSPEWGNQETQYF. The CDR3 region has the DNA TGTGCTAGCAGCCCAGAGTGGGGGAACCAAGAGACCCAGTACTTC.

This chain uses TRBV18 with TRBJ2-1; 9 positions agree with TRBD1. With 3 bases clipped from V and 6 bases from J, the junction kept 6 bases outside the gene matches. The germline CDR1 and CDR2 sequences are KGHSH and LQKENI. There are 15 residues in the CDR3. The CDR3 DNA reads TGTGCCAGCTCACCTCGGACAGGGGTGGGCAATGAGCAGTTCTTC. Translated: CASSPRTGVGNEQFF.

J is TRBJ1-1 and V is TRBV7-9; D is perhaps TRBD1 (5 bases). The CDR3 has 14 amino acids. Trimming pared 0 bases from V and 9 bases from J, leaving 14 bases between. Germline CDR1 and CDR2: SEHNR and FQNEAQ (reference sequence). The CDR3 nucleotides are TGTGCCAGCAGCTTAGCCGGGGCCGTGGGGAAAGCTTTCTTT. Its translation: CASSLAGAVGKAFF.

The gene calls are TRBV30 and TRBJ2-5, with 8 positions matching TRBD2. After removal of 2 bases from V and 9 bases from J, the junction contained 8 bases not matched to a gene. CDR1 is GTSNPN and CDR2 is SVGIG in the germline V gene (reference sequence). This CDR3 has 13 amino acids. The CDR3 is CAWSSGGFRSQYF. CDR3 nucleotide sequence: TGTGCCTGGAGTTCGGGGGGGTTTCGGTCCCAGTACTTC.

This clone has only one observation. The J gene is TRBJ1-1, the V gene TRBV6-5; D is uncertain. Germline CDR1 and CDR2: MNHEY and SVGAGI. The CDR3 sequence is 12 residues long. Deletions cut 7 bases from V and 8 bases from J, with 14 bases between. CDR3 loop: CASTNSKREAFF. CDR3 bases: TGTGCCAGCACCAACTCAAAAAGGGAAGCTTTCTTT.

A word on this clone: This sample also contains other DNA sequences that code for the same CDR3. The chain has TRBV19 and TRBJ2-2; D ambiguous. CDR3 length: 14 residues. Trimming shortened V by 1 base and J by 5 bases, and 8 bases separated the two germline ends. Per the germline V gene, CDR1 is LNHDA and CDR2 is SQIVND (reference sequence). The CDR3: CASSIVSQTGELFF. The CDR3 DNA sequence: TGTGCCAGTAGTATAGTCAGCCAGACCGGGGAGCTGTTTTTT.

J is TRBJ1-2 and V is TRBV7-3; 7 nucleotides match TRBD1. There are 13 residues in the CDR3. Germline CDR1 and CDR2: SGHTA and FQGTGA. The V gene end was trimmed by 3 bases and the J gene end by 3 bases; junction bases not matched to a gene: 1. The CDR3 here is CASSFGQDYGYTF. In DNA form, the CDR3 reads TGTGCCAGCAGCTTTGGACAGGACTATGGCTACACCTTC.